This T cell receptor beta chain was documented in a study of CD4 T cells in relation to SARS-CoV-2 and coronaviruses. About the study: The HLA restriction of the shared crossreactive spike epitopes was mapped.

TCRdb's copy holds only in-frame clones and misses some; the assay was immunoSEQ multiplex PCR. The sample consists of 65,000 or so clones, over 80% of them appearing once. The unexposed donors gave CD4+ T cells in about 2010-2019, prior to COVID-19. Losses at the gene ends were 0 bases for V and 5 bases for J; bases not matched to a gene: 2. The CDR3 runs 15 residues. The germline V gene has CDR1 SGHRS and CDR2 YFSETQ. Regarding the study as a whole: Memory recall responses, not primary responses primed in culture, are what the assay detects. This crossreactivity analysis covered spike protein alone, no other viral proteins.

Comment on this clone: Its antigen is as yet unknown.

This chain uses TRBV5-1 with TRBJ1-6; 7 bases match TRBD1. The clonotype originates from a human donor in good health. Material for sequencing was memory CD4+ T cells from PBMCs. The CDR3 region is CASSLGQGDNSPLHF. In nucleotides, the CDR3 is TGCGCCAGCAGCTTGGGACAGGGAGATAATTCACCCCTCCACTTT.